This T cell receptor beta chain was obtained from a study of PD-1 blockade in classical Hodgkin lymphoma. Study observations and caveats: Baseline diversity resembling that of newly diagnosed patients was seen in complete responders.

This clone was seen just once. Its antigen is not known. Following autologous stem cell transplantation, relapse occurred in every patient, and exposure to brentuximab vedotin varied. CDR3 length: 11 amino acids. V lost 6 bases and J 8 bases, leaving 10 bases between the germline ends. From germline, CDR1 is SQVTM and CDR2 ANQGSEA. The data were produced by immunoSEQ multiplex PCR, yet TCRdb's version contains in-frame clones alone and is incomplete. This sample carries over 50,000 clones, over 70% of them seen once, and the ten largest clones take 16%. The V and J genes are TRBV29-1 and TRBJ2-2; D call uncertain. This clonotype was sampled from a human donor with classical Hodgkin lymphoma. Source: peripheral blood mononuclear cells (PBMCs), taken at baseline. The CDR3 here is CSVRIGGELFF. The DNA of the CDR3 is TGCAGCGTCAGAATAGGGGGGGAGCTGTTTTTT.